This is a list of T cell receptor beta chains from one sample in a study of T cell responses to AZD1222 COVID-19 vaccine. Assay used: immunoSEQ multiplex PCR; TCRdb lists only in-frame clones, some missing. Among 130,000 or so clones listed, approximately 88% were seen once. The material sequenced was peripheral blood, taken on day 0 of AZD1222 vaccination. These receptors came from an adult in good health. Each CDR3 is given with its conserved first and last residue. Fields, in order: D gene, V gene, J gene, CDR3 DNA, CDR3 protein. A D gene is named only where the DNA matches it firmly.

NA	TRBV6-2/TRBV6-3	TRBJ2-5	TGTGCCAGCAGTTACCCGCAAGAGACCCAGTACTTC	CASSYPQETQYF
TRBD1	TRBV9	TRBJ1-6	TGTGCCAGCAGCGTAGAATCCCGAGACAGGGGGTCGATGCCCTATAATTCACCCCTCCACTTT	CASSVESRDRGSMPYNSPLHF
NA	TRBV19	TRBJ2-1	TGTGCCAGTAGTATAGCGTGGGGGGTCTACAATGAGCAGTTCTTC	CASSIAWGVYNEQFF
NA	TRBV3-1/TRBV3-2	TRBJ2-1	TGTGCCAGCAGCCAAGAGGCGGCCGACGTGGAGGTTAACAATGAGCAGTTCTTC	CASSQEAADVEVNNEQFF
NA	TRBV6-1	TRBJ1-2	TGTGCCAGCAGTGAAGCCGAGGGGTTGGGCTACACCTTC	CASSEAEGLGYTF
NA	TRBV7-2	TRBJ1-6	TGTGCCAGCAGCTTAGGACAGTCTTTGAATTCACCCCTCCACTTT	CASSLGQSLNSPLHF
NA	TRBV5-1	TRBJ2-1	TGCGCCAGCAGCTCCGAATTTCGCGGCCACTCCTACAATGAGCAGTTCTTC	CASSSEFRGHSYNEQFF
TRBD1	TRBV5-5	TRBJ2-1	TGTGCCAGCAGCCCGAGACAGGGGGCGGGTGAGCAGTTCTTC	CASSPRQGAGEQFF
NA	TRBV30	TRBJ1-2	TGTGCCTGGAGTACCAGGGGCCTTTTCTCTGGCTACACCTTC	CAWSTRGLFSGYTF
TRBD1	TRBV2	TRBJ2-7	TGTGCCAGCAGTATCGGACAGGGAGGCGAGCAGTACTTC	CASSIGQGGEQYF